This TCR beta chain was captured by sequencing in a study of cytomegalovirus exposure and HLA in healthy donors. Study context: Approximately 85 million unique TCRs from HLA-typed donors were held in an early data release. Study-wide points: The analysis excluded some indistinguishable V segments, including TRBV6-2 and TRBV6-3. TCR beta V segments were, for the most part, productive about 87% or about 30% of the time in an earlier analysis.

CDR3 length: 13 amino acids. V was trimmed by 5 bases and J by 3 bases, leaving 10 bases between them. From germline, CDR1 is SGHTA and CDR2 FQGNSA. With regard to this clone: Its antigen is not identified.

This PCR relied on a set of 60 Vbeta primers and 13 Jbeta primers. Per the original methods: An analysis that came later counted tens of millions of unique TCR beta chains, around 10 million shared. Clones were read by immunoSEQ multiplex PCR, and TCRdb kept only the in-frame ones, dropping some. V and J calls plus clone size are reproduced from that table; the DNA served to infer D and trimming. The sample includes over 150,000 clones, roughly 85% of them seen just once. This clonotype originated in a young woman in good health and CMV-seronegative. V usage is TRBV7-2 and J usage is TRBJ2-5; D is perhaps TRBD1 (6 bases). The sample consisted of PBMCs. This CDR3 reads CASSPWTEETQYF. CDR3 in DNA: TGTGCCAGCAGCCCCTGGACAGAAGAGACCCAGTACTTC.